Included here is one T cell receptor beta chain sequence, with context. No antigen is known for it. From germline, CDR1 is SGHAT and CDR2 FQNNGV. The CDR3 loop spans 16 amino acids. J lost 6 bases, V lost 3 bases, and 7 bases had no gene match. Only in-frame clones appear in the TCRdb table, and some are missing; sequencing was by immunoSEQ multiplex PCR. The data show 25,000 to 35,000 clones, roughly 80% seen once. This specimen belongs to a study of OX40 agonist ivuxolimab in advanced cancers. Study-level background: Partial responses were observed in three patients, of whom one had hepatocellular carcinoma and two had cutaneous melanoma. Study-wide points: At 0.1-3.0 mg/kg, partial responders had clonal expansion among the lowest observed.

The specimen comprised CD4+ or CD8+ T cells sorted from blood, sampled in a trial of the OX40 agonist ivuxolimab. The TCR originated in an adult with an advanced solid tumor such as melanoma, head and neck, liver or kidney cancer. This rearrangement joins TRBV11-2 to TRBJ2-3; 12 nucleotides align to TRBD1. DNA of the CDR3: TGTGCCAGCAGCTTGACCGGGACAGGGGGCGTCGATACGCAGTATTTT. This encodes CASSLTGTGGVDTQYF.